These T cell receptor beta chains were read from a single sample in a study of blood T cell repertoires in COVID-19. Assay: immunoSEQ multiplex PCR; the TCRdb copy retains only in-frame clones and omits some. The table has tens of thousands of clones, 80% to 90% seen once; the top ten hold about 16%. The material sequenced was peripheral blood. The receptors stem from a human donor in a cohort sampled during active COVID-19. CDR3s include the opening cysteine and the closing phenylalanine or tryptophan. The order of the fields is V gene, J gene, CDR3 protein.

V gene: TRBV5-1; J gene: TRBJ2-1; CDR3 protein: CASSDGLASYNEQFF
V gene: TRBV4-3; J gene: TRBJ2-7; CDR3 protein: CASSLTGTGSYEQYF
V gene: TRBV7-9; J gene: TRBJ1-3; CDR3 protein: CASSYPVDSGNTIYF
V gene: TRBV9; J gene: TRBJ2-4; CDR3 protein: CASSVKVRDIQYF
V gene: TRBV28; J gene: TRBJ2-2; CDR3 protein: CASSLLELAGVPGELFF
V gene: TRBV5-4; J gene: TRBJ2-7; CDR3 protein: CASGVAGVDEQYF
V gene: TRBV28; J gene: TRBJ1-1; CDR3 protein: CASSGTPNTEAFF
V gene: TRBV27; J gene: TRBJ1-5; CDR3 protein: CASSPGGTGNQPQHF
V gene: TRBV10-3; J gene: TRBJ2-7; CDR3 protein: CAISDLGDEQYF
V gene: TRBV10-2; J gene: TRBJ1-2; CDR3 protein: CASSATGAPHGYTF
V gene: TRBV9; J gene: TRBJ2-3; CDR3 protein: CASSVVAGVADTQYF
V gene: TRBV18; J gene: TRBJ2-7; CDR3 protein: CASSLREDEQYF
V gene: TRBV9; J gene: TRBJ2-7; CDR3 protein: CASSVSGHNTYEQYF
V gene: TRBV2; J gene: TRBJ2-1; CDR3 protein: CASSEGQYNEQFF
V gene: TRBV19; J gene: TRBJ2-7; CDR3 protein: CASSIGQEAHEQYF
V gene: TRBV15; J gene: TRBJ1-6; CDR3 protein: CATSRWTGTNSPLHF